This TCR beta chain originates from a study of cytomegalovirus exposure and HLA in healthy donors (dated by TCRdb to about 2017). The study in broad terms: According to a later analysis, one platform produced both the 110 or so validation repertoires and the 670 or so repertoires of the first cohort. The study aimed to test whether signatures of past pathogen exposure could be identified by cataloging public T cell receptors. Besides the first cohort of roughly 640 subjects, a separate validation cohort made up of over 100 different subjects was used. High-throughput TCR immunosequencing, statistical association of individual TCRs with disease status, and machine learning were combined to predict cytomegalovirus infection status.

What the study reported, not specific to this receptor: Subsequent analysis determined that TCRs grouped into clusters in the first cohort also showed a tendency toward co-occurrence across the approximately 120 validation repertoires, and 94% of cluster scores exceeded 0. The authors suggested that the approach could potentially be generalized to other disease states and immunological phenotypes. A total of 150 or so TCR beta chains were listed by the study as associated with cytomegalovirus. In vitro tests confirmed that a few of the cytomegalovirus-associated TCR beta chains recognize cytomegalovirus antigens. In both the original and validation cohorts, the classifier was reported to diagnose cytomegalovirus status with high specificity and sensitivity. The validation cohort had no HLA typing available for a later analysis, so co-occurrence within that cohort was assessed over all 130 or so repertoires. Across donors, most TCR sequences were observed very rarely, whereas some public TCRs were present in many individuals.

The library was prepared using the immunoSEQ multiplex PCR assay. On the study's bioinformatics: A statistical classification framework was built to diagnose cytomegalovirus status from the catalog of TCR beta chain sequences. As stored in TCRdb, this immuneACCESS dataset retains in-frame rearrangements with V and J assigned. A fraction of the clones does not appear; measured against another copy, unresolved V genes explain less than half of the discrepancy, and the remainder lacks a known reason. The V and J calls and clone size are taken from that table; D and trimming were inferred from the DNA. The sample has about 170,000 clones on record, 86% of them singletons. The top ten constitute roughly 3% of the sample. The donors were included in the validation cohort of over a hundred subjects, a group kept apart from the approximately 700-subject first cohort. CDR1 and CDR2 (KGHSH, LQKENI) derive from the germline V gene. Trimming takes 2 bases off V and 3 bases off J; junction bases not matched to a gene: 6. Inclusive of the bounding cysteine and phenylalanine, the CDR3 is 16 residues long. Here the CDR3 DNA is all that survives: 48 bases in frame from base 1.

As to this clone: This receptor's antigen is unknown. No base quality values were provided; no much bigger clone lies one nucleotide off.

The clonotype was recovered from a man between 18 and 29 years old in good health and CMV-seropositive. Material for sequencing was PBMCs. This chain joins TRBV18 to TRBJ2-7, with TRBD2 matching 11 junction bases. In nucleotide form, the sequence is TGTGCCAGCTCACCAGCGGGACTAGCGGAAATCTACGAGCAGTACTTC. It encodes CASSPAGLAEIYEQYF.